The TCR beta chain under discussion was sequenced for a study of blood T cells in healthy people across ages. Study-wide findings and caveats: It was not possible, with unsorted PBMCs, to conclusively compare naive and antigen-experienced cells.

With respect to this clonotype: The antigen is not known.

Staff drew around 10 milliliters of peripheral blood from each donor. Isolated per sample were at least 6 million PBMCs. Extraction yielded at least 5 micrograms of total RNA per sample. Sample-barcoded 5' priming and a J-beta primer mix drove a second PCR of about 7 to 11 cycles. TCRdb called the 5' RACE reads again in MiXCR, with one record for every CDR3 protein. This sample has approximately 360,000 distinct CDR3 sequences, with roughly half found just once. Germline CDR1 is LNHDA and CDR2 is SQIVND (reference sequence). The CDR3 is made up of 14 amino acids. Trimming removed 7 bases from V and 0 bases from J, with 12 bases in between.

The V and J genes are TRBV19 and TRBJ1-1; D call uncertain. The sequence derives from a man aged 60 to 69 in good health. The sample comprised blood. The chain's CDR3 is CASNRRELNTEAFF. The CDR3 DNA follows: TGTGCCAGTAATCGGAGGGAGTTGAACACTGAAGCTTTCTTT.